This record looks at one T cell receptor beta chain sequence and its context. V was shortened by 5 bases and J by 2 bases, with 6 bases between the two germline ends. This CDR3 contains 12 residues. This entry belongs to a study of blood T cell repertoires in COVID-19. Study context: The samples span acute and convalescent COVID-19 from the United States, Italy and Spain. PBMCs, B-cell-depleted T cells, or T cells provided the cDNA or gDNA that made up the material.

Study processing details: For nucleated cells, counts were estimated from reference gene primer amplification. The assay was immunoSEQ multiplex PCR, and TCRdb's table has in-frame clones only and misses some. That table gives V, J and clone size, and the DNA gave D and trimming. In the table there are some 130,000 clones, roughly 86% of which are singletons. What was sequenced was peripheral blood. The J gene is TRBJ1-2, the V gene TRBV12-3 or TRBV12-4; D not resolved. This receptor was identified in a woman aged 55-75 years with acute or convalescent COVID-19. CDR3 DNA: TGTGCCAGCAGTGTCAGAAACTATGGCTACACCTTC. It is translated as CASSVRNYGYTF.